This entry lists 5 T cell receptor beta chains sequenced from one sample in a study of cytomegalovirus exposure and HLA in healthy donors. The assay was immunoSEQ multiplex PCR, and TCRdb's table has in-frame clones only and misses some. This table holds roughly 110,000 clones, roughly 90% found once. The sequenced material came from PBMCs. The receptor source for this set is a woman between 18 and 29 years old in good health and CMV-seropositive.

The chain links TRBV13 to TRBJ2-5, with 8 bases lining up with TRBD2. In germline, CDR1 is PRHDT, CDR2 FYEKMQ (reference sequence). Unmatched junction bases numbered 9, after V lost 5 bases and J lost 4 bases. This CDR3 comprises 15 residues. The CDR3 nucleotides are TGTGCCAGCAGCGGTTGGCGGGGGGCCGGAGAGACCCAGTACTTC. It codes for CASSGWRGAGETQYF. Looking up the rest from reference TRBV13 and TRBJ2-5 gives the full variable domain: AAGVIQSPRHLIKEKRETATLKCYPIPRHDTVYWYQQGPGQDPQFLISFYEKMQSDKGSIPDRFSAQQFSDYHSELNMSSLELGDSALYFCASSGWRGAGETQYFGPGTRLLVL.

This clone was picked up one time. J is TRBJ2-7 and V is TRBV27; D is unclear. The CDR3 has 13 residues. The V gene lost 2 bases and the J gene lost 2 bases, with 7 bases spanning the gap. Germline lookup yields CDR1 MNHEY and CDR2 SMNVEV (reference sequence). The CDR3 DNA reads TGTGCCAGCAGTTTAACACAAACCTACGAGCAGTACTTC. Its translation: CASSLTQTYEQYF.

The V call is TRBV9, the J call TRBJ2-4; 7 positions agree with TRBD1. V lost 3 bases to trimming and J lost 6 bases; unmatched junction nucleotides: 3. The CDR3 covers 13 residues. Germline values: CDR1 SGDLS, CDR2 YYNGEE. CDR3 in DNA: TGTGCCAGCAGCGCTTGGACAGGAAACATTCAGTACTTC. Translation: CASSAWTGNIQYF.

The V gene is TRBV6-4, the J gene TRBJ2-1, with 9 bases that match TRBD2. The junction had 1 base not matched to a gene; V was cut back by 0 bases and J by 7 bases. The germline V gene has CDR1 MRHNA and CDR2 SNTAGT. This CDR3 spans 14 amino acids. The CDR3, as DNA: TGTGCCAGCAGTGACTCGGCGGGGGGGAATGAGCAGTTCTTC. Protein: CASSDSAGGNEQFF.

The chain uses TRBV2 and TRBJ2-5, with D uncertain. V was shortened by 5 bases and J by 3 bases, with 10 bases between the two germline ends. The CDR3 extends over 13 amino acids. In germline, CDR1 is SNHLY, CDR2 FYNNEI. CDR3: CASSPRQEETQYF. In DNA form, the CDR3 reads TGTGCCAGCAGTCCCCGACAAGAAGAGACCCAGTACTTC.